This TCR beta chain was recovered during a study of blood T cell repertoires in COVID-19. On the study more broadly: Italy, Spain and the United States were the sources of the convalescent and acute COVID-19 samples.

The repertoire was sequenced with immunoSEQ multiplex PCR; TCRdb's copy has only in-frame clones and lacks some. This table holds roughly 68,000 clones, 88% found once. Sequenced: peripheral blood. This TCR was recovered from a human donor in a cohort sampled during active COVID-19.

CDR3 in amino acids: CASSLGGANTEAFF. The CDR3 DNA reads TGTGCCAGCAGCTTAGGCGGGGCGAACACTGAAGCTTTCTTT. The chain joins TRBV7-2 to TRBJ1-1; a possible D gene is TRBD1 (5 bases). In germline, CDR1 is SGHTA, CDR2 FQGNSA. The CDR3 covers 14 residues. Trimming took 1 base from V and 1 from J, leaving 7 bases between them.